The 29 T cell receptor beta chains in this list originate from one sample, sequenced in a study of cytomegalovirus exposure and HLA in healthy donors. Use of 60 Vbeta and 13 Jbeta primers characterized the PCR. Here immunoSEQ multiplex PCR was the method, and the copy in TCRdb shows in-frame clones only, minus some. The table has roughly 66,000 clones, approximately 60% seen once. The material sequenced was PBMCs. These receptors all come from a woman aged 50 to 60 in good health and CMV-seronegative.

The chain combines TRBV6-5 with TRBJ2-5; 8 positions agree with TRBD2. Germline values: CDR1 MNHEY, CDR2 SVGAGI. This CDR3 contains 16 residues. J gave up 5 bases and V 3 bases, and 11 bases lay outside the gene matches. This CDR3 is CASSYGVAGGGETQYF. In nucleotides, the CDR3 is TGTGCCAGCAGTTATGGGGTTGCGGGGGGCGGCGAGACCCAGTACTTC.

This clone has only a few counts. V and J are TRBV5-5 and TRBJ2-5; TRBD1 aligns across 7 bases. This CDR3 is 16 amino acids long. V lost 4 bases and J lost 1; bases outside the gene matches: 10. CDR1 is SGHKS, CDR2 YYEKEE, per germline (reference sequence). Here the CDR3 DNA reads TGTGCCAGCAGCCAAAGACAGGGAGCCTCCCAAGAGACCCAGTACTTC. It translates to CASSQRQGASQETQYF.

The V and J genes are TRBV11-3 and TRBJ2-7; a weak D match, TRBD1 (7 bases). Germline CDR1 SGHNT, CDR2 YENEEA. V lost 5 bases to trimming and J lost 3 bases, with 14 bases between them. The length of the CDR3 is 14 residues. The CDR3 DNA reads TGTGCCAGCAGCGAAGGGGGGACAGACTACGAGCAGTACTTC. Amino acid sequence: CASSEGGTDYEQYF.

The gene calls are TRBV28 and TRBJ1-4; 7 bases match TRBD1. Germline-derived CDR1 and CDR2 are MDHEN and SYDVKM. J gave up 2 bases and V 3 bases, and 6 bases lay outside the gene matches. CDR3 size: 16 residues. Here the CDR3 reads CASSFYEGATNEKLFF. CDR3 sequence (DNA): TGTGCCAGCAGTTTTTATGAGGGGGCTACTAATGAAAAACTGTTTTTT. The variable domain in full, with the rest retrieved from reference TRBV28 and TRBJ1-4, is DVKVTQSSRYLVKRTGEKVFLECVQDMDHENMFWYRQDPGLGLRLIYFSYDVKMKEKGDIPEGYSVSREKKERFSLILESASTNQTSMYLCASSFYEGATNEKLFFGSGTQLSVL.

The genes are TRBV7-2 and TRBJ2-7; D is perhaps TRBD1 (5 bases). In germline, CDR1 is SGHTA, CDR2 FQGNSA. The ends were cut back, 6 bases at V and 2 bases at J, with 14 bases in the middle. This CDR3 region has 14 residues. This CDR3 reads CASSPPGFTYEQYF. The CDR3 region has the DNA TGTGCCAGCAGTCCTCCAGGGTTTACCTACGAGCAGTACTTC. Variable domain in full (rest from reference TRBV7-2 and TRBJ2-7): GAGVSQSPSNKVTEKGKDVELRCDPISGHTALYWYRQSLGQGLEFLIYFQGNSAPDKSGLPSDRFSAERTGGSVSTLTIQRTQQEDSAVYLCASSPPGFTYEQYFGPGTRLTVT.

This chain connects TRBV7-2 to TRBJ2-1; 13 bases line up with TRBD2. The CDR3 sequence is 18 residues long. Losses at the gene ends were 3 bases for V and 5 bases for J; bases not matched to a gene: 10. The germline V gene has CDR1 SGHTA and CDR2 FQGNSA. The CDR3 nucleotides read TGTGCCAGCAGCTTTAGACTAGCGGGAGGAGTTAGCGACAATGAGCAGTTCTTC. Its protein product is CASSFRLAGGVSDNEQFF.

This chain connects TRBV13 to TRBJ2-7; possibly TRBD2 for D (6 bases). There are 14 residues in the CDR3. Looked up from germline, CDR1 is PRHDT and CDR2 is FYEKMQ (reference sequence). V dropped 5 bases and J dropped 2 bases, with 13 bases sitting between them. Here the CDR3 DNA reads TGTGCCAGCAGCCAGTCCCGACTAGCCTACGAGCAGTACTTC. It yields the protein CASSQSRLAYEQYF.

The CDR3: CASSLQGAGQPQHF. CDR3 in DNA: TGTGCCAGCAGCTTACAGGGGGCAGGTCAGCCCCAGCATTTT. The chain uses TRBV7-9 and TRBJ1-5, with TRBD1 matching 8 bases. Trimming removed 2 bases from V and 6 bases from J; junction bases left unmatched: 3. Germline V CDR1 and CDR2: SEHNR, FQNEAQ (reference sequence). The CDR3 has 14 residues.

The chain combines TRBV19 with TRBJ1-1; no reliable D call. Germline-derived CDR1 and CDR2 are LNHDA and SQIVND (reference sequence). CDR3 length: 15 amino acids. Deletions cut 5 bases from V and 4 bases from J, with 17 bases between. The CDR3 loop is CASSLEGISGTEAFF. The CDR3 bases are TGTGCCAGTAGTCTCGAGGGTATTAGTGGCACTGAAGCTTTCTTT.

The chain employs TRBV5-1 and TRBJ1-1; weak D call: TRBD1 (5 bases). Trimming took off 0 bases at V and 4 bases at J, with 10 bases between the two ends. CDR3 length: 14 amino acids. Germline CDR1 SGHRS, CDR2 YFSETQ. CDR3 nucleotides: TGCGCCAGCAGCTTGGCGGGGGTCACCACTGAAGCTTTCTTT. Translated: CASSLAGVTTEAFF.

This clone was seen only a few times. This chain links TRBV2 with TRBJ2-1; D is undetermined. CDR1 is SNHLY, CDR2 FYNNEI, per germline. Trimming cost V 2 bases and J 12 bases, with 11 bases left between them. The CDR3 runs to 12 residues. The CDR3: CASSETSPGQFF. CDR3 in DNA: TGTGCCAGCAGTGAAACGTCGCCGGGGCAGTTCTTC.

The rearrangement links TRBV5-1 to TRBJ2-5; 7 bases align to TRBD1. CDR1 and CDR2 from the germline V gene are SGHRS and YFSETQ. The CDR3 contains 15 residues. With V trimmed by 4 bases and J by 2 bases, 8 bases remained unmatched. The CDR3 DNA sequence: TGCGCCAGCAGCACCCGGGACAGAAGGCAAGAGACCCAGTACTTC. Its protein product is CASSTRDRRQETQYF.

This clone showed up just a few times. The chain combines TRBV28 with TRBJ2-6; 7 bases are shared with TRBD1. The CDR3 is 14 residues long. V shed 6 bases and J 10 bases; nucleotides not matched to a gene: 9. CDR1 is MDHEN and CDR2 is SYDVKM in the germline V gene. CDR3 residues: CASRPTGEVNVLTF. The CDR3 nucleotides are TGTGCCAGCAGACCAACAGGGGAAGTTAACGTCCTGACTTTC.

The genes are TRBV4-3 and TRBJ1-1; 7 nucleotides align to TRBD1. J lost 0 bases, V lost 3 bases, and 1 base had no gene match. The CDR3 extends over 14 amino acids. Germline CDR1 and CDR2: LGHNA and YSLEER. The CDR3 protein is CASSQGQMNTEAFF. As DNA, the CDR3 is TGCGCCAGCAGCCAGGGACAGATGAACACTGAAGCTTTCTTT.

The CDR3 loop reads CAISRDFQETQYF. In DNA, the CDR3 is TGTGCCATCAGTCGGGACTTCCAAGAGACCCAGTACTTC. The rearrangement links TRBV10-3 to TRBJ2-5; D possibly corresponds to TRBD2 (6 bases). Germline loops: CDR1 ENHRY, CDR2 SYGVKD. The V end lost 5 bases, the J end lost 1 base, and 8 bases lay between the germline ends. There are 13 residues in the CDR3.

This chain connects TRBV11-3 to TRBJ2-1, with 9 bases aligning to TRBD2. Germline V gives CDR1 SGHNT, CDR2 YENEEA. The CDR3 is 15 residues long. Germline trimming cut 5 bases from V and 5 bases from J; bases unmatched to any gene: 7. CDR3 bases: TGTGCCAGCAGCCCGTTCGCGGGAGGGAACAATGAGCAGTTCTTC. As protein: CASSPFAGGNNEQFF.

This clone came up a few times. This rearrangement joins TRBV28 to TRBJ2-7; 8 bases map to TRBD1. CDR3 length: 14 amino acids. Trimming removed 4 bases from V and 3 bases from J; junction bases left unmatched: 5. The germline V gene encodes CDR1 MDHEN and CDR2 SYDVKM. The CDR3 DNA follows: TGTGCCAGCAGTTCGGGGACAGGCTACTACGAGCAGTACTTC. Translating it yields CASSSGTGYYEQYF.

This clone has just one count. The chain is built from TRBV18 and TRBJ2-3, with D possibly being TRBD2 (5 bases). V lost 2 bases and J 4 bases, leaving 10 bases between the germline ends. The CDR3 loop spans 14 amino acids. Germline V lookup: CDR1 KGHSH, CDR2 LQKENI. The CDR3 DNA is TGTGCCAGCTCACCATTCGGGAAGGCAGATACGCAGTATTTT. Translation: CASSPFGKADTQYF.

The chain is built from TRBV9 and TRBJ2-1, with no clear D. The CDR3 consists of 17 residues. Trimming took off 0 bases at V and 1 base at J, with 14 bases between the two ends. Looked up from germline, CDR1 is SGDLS and CDR2 is YYNGEE. The CDR3 sequence is CASSVARPYGSYNEQFF. As DNA, the CDR3 is TGTGCCAGCAGCGTAGCGAGGCCCTATGGGTCCTACAATGAGCAGTTCTTC.

This clone was counted once. The chain is built from TRBV28 and TRBJ1-2; weak D call: TRBD1 (6 bases). Between the trimmed V and J ends, which lost 5 bases and 4 bases, there was a span of 20 bases. The CDR3 extends over 16 amino acids. Germline V gene lookup returns CDR1 MDHEN and CDR2 SYDVKM. The chain's CDR3 is CASSPRGARGSYGYTF. CDR3 sequence (DNA): TGTGCCAGCAGTCCCCGGGGGGCGAGGGGTAGCTATGGCTACACCTTC.

The genes are TRBV6-5 and TRBJ2-7; 10 bases fit TRBD2. The CDR3 consists of 15 residues. V gave up 5 bases and J gave up 0 bases; unmatched junction bases: 4. The V gene's germline CDR1 is MNHEY and CDR2 SVGAGI. The CDR3 DNA reads TGTGCCAGCAGTGGGTCTAGCGGGGGCTCCTACGAGCAGTACTTC. Protein: CASSGSSGGSYEQYF.

This chain connects TRBV7-3 to TRBJ2-5; D may be TRBD1 (5 bases). The CDR3 runs 15 residues. Trimming stripped 0 bases from V and 5 bases from J, with 13 bases between. Germline V lookup: CDR1 SGHTA, CDR2 FQGTGA. DNA of the CDR3: TGTGCCAGCAGCTTAACCAGGGATGGGTATGAGACCCAGTACTTC. Amino acids: CASSLTRDGYETQYF.

In DNA form, the CDR3 reads TGTGCCAGCAGCCAAGATTTGGAGGGACCGGCTAAACTGTTTTTT. This codes for CASSQDLEGPAKLFF. The chain links TRBV4-2 to TRBJ1-4; D possibly corresponds to TRBD1 (5 bases). The CDR3 spans 15 residues. V was clipped by 0 bases and J by 11 bases, with 16 bases between them. Germline CDR1 reads LGHNA; CDR2 reads YNFKEQ.

This chain uses TRBV5-1 with TRBJ2-7; D is possibly TRBD2 (6 bases). Germline V lookup: CDR1 SGHRS, CDR2 YFSETQ. CDR3 length: 15 amino acids. Trimming removed 0 bases from V and 4 bases from J, with 14 bases in between. The CDR3 bases are TGCGCCAGCAGCTTGGATGGGGGAGGTGCGTACGAGCAGTACTTC. Its translation: CASSLDGGGAYEQYF.

Written as DNA, the CDR3 is TGTGCCAGCAGGGTCCGACAGGGAGGATATGGCTACACCTTC. It codes for CASRVRQGGYGYTF. The V gene is TRBV6-5, the J gene TRBJ1-2, with TRBD1 identical over 7 bases. The CDR3 sequence is 14 residues long. The junction had 9 bases not matched to a gene; V was cut back by 6 bases and J by 5 bases. The germline gives CDR1 MNHEY, CDR2 SVGAGI.

V usage is TRBV30 and J usage is TRBJ2-7, with D possibly matching TRBD1 (6 bases). Germline V gene sequence: CDR1 GTSNPN, CDR2 SVGIG (reference sequence). CDR3 size: 11 residues. V lost 4 bases and J 7 bases, leaving 11 bases between the germline ends. The CDR3 region has the DNA TGTGCCTGGACAGGGGCCAGGGAGCAGTACTTC. Its protein product is CAWTGAREQYF.

J is TRBJ1-2 and V is TRBV27, with 10 positions matching TRBD1. The CDR3 is made up of 18 amino acids. CDR1 is MNHEY and CDR2 is SMNVEV in the germline V gene (reference sequence). V gave up 4 bases and J gave up 5 bases; unmatched junction bases: 16. CDR3 DNA: TGTGCCAGCAGTTCGGTACAGGGACAGGGGCCGGGCCCTTATGGCTACACCTTC. As protein: CASSSVQGQGPGPYGYTF.

This chain joins TRBV20-1 and TRBJ2-2; D not certain. This CDR3 comprises 11 residues. The germline V gene has CDR1 DFQATT and CDR2 SNEGSKA (reference sequence). The ends were cut back, 3 bases at V and 5 bases at J, with 4 bases in the middle. CDR3 coding DNA: TGCAGTGCTAGCATTACCGGGGAGCTGTTTTTT. It yields the protein CSASITGELFF.

In its sample, this clone was seen a few times. The rearrangement links TRBV21-1 to TRBJ2-7; the table's D call TRBD2 went unverified against the DNA. TRBV21-1 is tagged as a pseudogene. CDR3 length: 17 amino acids. CDR3 in DNA: TGTGCCAGCAGCAAAGCGGAAAGACTAGCGGGGGGCTACGAGCAGTACTTC. Protein product: CASSKAERLAGGYEQYF.